Listed below are T cell receptor beta chains from one sample, sequenced in a study of vaccination and CD4 T cells after COVID-19. Their recognized antigens are unknown. TCRdb passed the PCR reads through MiXCR, listing each CDR3 protein once. This sample has 20,000 or so distinct CDR3 sequences, with around a quarter found just once. The source material was cultured CD4+ T cells from blood. These receptors came from a human donor with COVID-19. The CDR3 runs from the conserved cysteine through the conserved F or W. A D gene is named only where the DNA matches it firmly. Clone size is shown for a subset of rows, as once, few, many or a class of expanded clone.

j_gene	v_gene	d_gene	abundance	CDR3aa	CDR3nt
TRBJ1-1	TRBV5-8	-	-	CASSLARNTEAFF	TGTGCCAGCAGCTTGGCCAGAAACACTGAAGCTTTCTTT
TRBJ1-5	TRBV5-1	TRBD1	few	CASSPGTAGYPSNQPQHF	TGCGCCAGCAGCCCCGGGACAGCCGGCTACCCGAGCAATCAGCCCCAGCATTTT
TRBJ1-6	TRBV5-4	-	-	CASSLEEGISSPLHF	TGTGCCAGCAGCTTGGAGGAGGGTATATCGTCACCCCTCCACTTT
TRBJ2-2	TRBV7-8	-	-	CASSRLHTGELFF	TGTGCCAGCAGCCGACTACACACCGGGGAGCTGTTTTTT
TRBJ2-7	TRBV20-1	-	few	CSASGGGPSEQYF	TGCAGTGCTAGTGGCGGGGGCCCGTCCGAGCAGTACTTC
TRBJ2-2	TRBV18	-	few	CASSPLQTLTGELFF	TGTGCCAGCTCACCACTACAGACACTCACCGGGGAGCTGTTTTTT
TRBJ2-3	TRBV6-1	-	-	CASSPGDTQYF	TGTGCCAGCAGTCCCGGAGATACGCAGTATTTT
TRBJ1-2	TRBV9	TRBD1	few	CASSAGQGAGGYTF	TGTGCCAGCAGCGCGGGACAGGGGGCGGGCGGCTACACCTTC
TRBJ1-6	TRBV4-2	-	-	CASSQETGANSPLHF	TGTGCCAGCAGCCAAGAGACGGGGGCCAATTCACCCCTCCACTTT
TRBJ1-2	TRBV11-3	-	-	CASSLRGGYTF	TGTGCCAGCAGCTTAAGGGGTGGCTACACCTTC
TRBJ1-5	TRBV28	-	few	CASRDRKYSNQPQHF	TGTGCCAGCAGGGACAGAAAATATAGCAATCAGCCCCAGCATTTT
TRBJ1-2	TRBV14	TRBD1	few	CASSQDRAGQEWYGYTF	TGTGCCAGCAGCCAAGACAGGGCGGGACAGGAGTGGTATGGCTACACCTTC
TRBJ2-2	TRBV6-1	TRBD1	few	CASCNRGNTGELFF	TGTGCCAGCTGTAACAGGGGAAACACCGGGGAGCTGTTTTTT
TRBJ2-3	TRBV6-5	-	medium-sized	CASSYSTAWWGTQYF	TGTGCCAGCAGTTACTCAACCGCTTGGTGGGGGACGCAGTATTTT
TRBJ1-1	TRBV24-1	-	-	CATRGECGGYEAFF	TGTGCCACCAGGGGGGAATGCGGGGGGTATGAAGCTTTCTTT
TRBJ1-2	TRBV21-1	-	few	CASSSEKAGSTNYGYTF	TGTGCCAGCAGCTCTGAGAAGGCAGGGAGCACTAACTATGGCTACACCTTC
TRBJ2-4	TRBV15	TRBD1	-	CATSNRGNKNIQYF	TGTGCCACCAGCAACAGGGGTAACAAAAACATTCAGTACTTC
TRBJ2-2	TRBV11-2	-	few	CASSQTLGNTGELFF	TGTGCCAGCAGCCAAACGCTGGGCAACACCGGGGAGCTGTTTTTT
TRBJ1-1	TRBV6-2/TRBV6-3	TRBD1	few	CATTPDRGKTEAFF	TGTGCCACCACTCCCGACAGGGGGAAAACTGAAGCTTTCTTT
TRBJ2-3	TRBV5-1	-	few	CASSLGVGTDTQYF	TGCGCCAGCAGCTTGGGGGTTGGCACAGATACGCAGTATTTT
TRBJ1-1	TRBV2	-	few	CASSSDSQNTEAFF	TGTGCCAGCAGTTCGGACAGTCAGAACACTGAAGCTTTCTTT
TRBJ1-5	TRBV5-6	-	once	CASSPSGGRSNQPQHF	TGTGCCAGCAGCCCCTCTGGGGGACGAAGCAATCAGCCCCAGCATTTT
TRBJ2-1	TRBV7-9	-	-	CASSGPSSSEQFF	TGTGCCAGTTCAGGCCCTTCGAGTTCTGAGCAGTTCTTC
TRBJ1-1	TRBV28	-	few	CASSLSRGLGWTEAFF	TGTGCCAGCAGTTTATCGAGAGGATTAGGGTGGACTGAAGCTTTCTTT
TRBJ2-6	TRBV7-6	-	-	CASSSPLRANVLTF	TGTGCCAGCAGCTCCCCGTTGAGGGCCAACGTCCTGACTTTC
TRBJ1-4	TRBV5-1	-	-	CASSSQGIMFF	TGCGCCAGCAGCTCCCAGGGTATAATGTTTTTT
TRBJ2-1	TRBV20-1	TRBD2	few	CSAPPAGGNNEQFF	TGCAGTGCTCCCCCAGCGGGGGGAAACAATGAGCAGTTCTTC
TRBJ2-7	TRBV2	TRBD1	-	CASSGQGGAYEQYF	TGTGCCAGCAGTGGACAGGGTGGAGCCTACGAGCAGTACTTC
TRBJ1-5	TRBV4-3	TRBD1	-	CASSQRTGNQPQHF	TGCGCCAGCAGCCAAAGGACAGGGAATCAGCCCCAGCATTTT
TRBJ1-3	TRBV18	TRBD1	few	CASSPGQANSGNTIYF	TGTGCCAGCTCACCTGGACAGGCAAACTCTGGAAACACCATATATTTT
TRBJ1-2	TRBV28	-	-	CASKRPIYGYTF	TGTGCCAGCAAGAGGCCGATTTATGGCTACACCTTC
TRBJ2-7	TRBV12-3/TRBV12-4	TRBD1	-	CASSPGQGLEQYF	TGTGCCAGCAGTCCGGGACAGGGGTTGGAGCAGTACTTC
TRBJ2-6	TRBV27	TRBD1	few	CASSLLKTGHSGANVLTF	TGTGCCAGCAGTTTACTAAAGACAGGGCACTCTGGGGCCAACGTCCTGACTTTC
TRBJ2-5	TRBV5-4	TRBD1	-	CASSRQGARQETQYF	TGTGCCAGCAGCCGACAGGGGGCCCGGCAAGAGACCCAGTACTTC
TRBJ1-2	TRBV6-1	TRBD1	-	CASSDFTRTGSYGYTF	TGTGCCAGCAGTGATTTTACGAGGACAGGGTCATATGGCTACACCTTC
TRBJ2-5	TRBV6-1	-	-	CAGSDGVRGNQETQYF	TGTGCCGGCAGTGACGGTGTCCGGGGGAATCAAGAGACCCAGTACTTC
TRBJ2-7	TRBV5-1	-	-	CASSLRGGSSSYEQYF	TGCGCCAGCAGCCTGAGGGGGGGGTCGAGCTCCTACGAGCAGTACTTC
TRBJ2-5	TRBV20-1	-	-	CSARVTGWQETQYF	TGCAGTGCTAGAGTGACAGGTTGGCAAGAGACCCAGTACTTC
TRBJ2-2	TRBV18	TRBD1	-	CASSHRQGADTGELFF	TGTGCCAGCTCCCACAGACAGGGGGCAGATACCGGGGAGCTGTTTTTT
TRBJ2-5	TRBV7-3	TRBD2	-	CASSLEAGDRETQYF	TGTGCCAGCAGCTTGGAAGCGGGGGACCGGGAGACCCAGTACTTC
TRBJ2-5	TRBV27	-	-	CASKTQNGGGETQYF	TGTGCCAGCAAAACACAGAACGGGGGTGGAGAGACCCAGTACTTC
TRBJ2-7	TRBV20-1	TRBD1	few	CSAEGDRGTYEQYF	TGCAGTGCTGAGGGGGACAGGGGTACCTACGAGCAGTACTTC
TRBJ2-5	TRBV11-2	-	few	CASSLGPGGRETQYF	TGTGCCAGCAGCTTAGGACCGGGGGGCCGGGAGACCCAGTACTTC
TRBJ2-7	TRBV5-5	-	-	CASRSSGTGIYEQYF	TGTGCCAGCAGGTCATCCGGGACTGGGATATACGAGCAGTACTTC
TRBJ2-6	TRBV2	-	-	CASSGQSHWANVLTF	TGTGCCAGCAGTGGACAATCACATTGGGCCAACGTCCTGACTTTC
TRBJ2-3	TRBV21-1	-	-	CASSERRGWSTDTQYF	TGTGCCAGCAGCGAAAGACGGGGGTGGAGCACAGATACGCAGTATTTT
TRBJ1-5	TRBV19	TRBD1	few	CASSTGGRDQPQHF	TGTGCCAGTAGTACAGGGGGCCGCGATCAGCCCCAGCATTTT
TRBJ2-2	TRBV6-1	TRBD2	few	CASSEWGGGTGELFF	TGTGCCAGCAGTGAATGGGGGGGGGGAACCGGGGAGCTGTTTTTT
TRBJ2-7	TRBV20-1	TRBD2	few	CSAKGLAGDQEQYF	TGCAGTGCTAAGGGACTAGCGGGGGATCAGGAGCAGTACTTC
TRBJ1-2	TRBV6-1	-	few	CASSFNNYGYTF	TGTGCCAGCAGCTTTAATAACTATGGCTACACCTTC
TRBJ2-1	TRBV11-2	TRBD1	-	CASRTTGVGVQFF	TGTGCCAGCAGGACGACAGGGGTCGGGGTTCAGTTCTTC
TRBJ1-5	TRBV27	TRBD1	-	CASGHNRGGQPQHF	TGTGCCAGCGGCCATAACAGGGGAGGTCAGCCCCAGCATTTT
TRBJ2-5	TRBV12-3/TRBV12-4	-	once	CASSLVGARETQYF	TGTGCCAGCAGTTTAGTGGGGGCGCGGGAGACCCAGTACTTC